These 5 T cell receptor beta chains originate from one sample sequenced in a study of PD-L1 blockade in urothelial cancer. The assay was immunoSEQ multiplex PCR, and TCRdb's table has in-frame clones only and misses some. The data hold about 45,000 clones, with approximately 91% observed a single time. Described time point: pretreatment peripheral blood. This sample comprised PBMCs, obtained around atezolizumab (anti-PD-L1) treatment. The receptor source for this set is a donor aged 40 or older with urothelial cancer.

The V call is TRBV28, the J call TRBJ2-4; TRBD2 aligns across 8 bases. V lost 6 bases to trimming and J lost 9 bases; unmatched junction nucleotides: 10. The CDR3 is made up of 14 amino acids. Germline lookup yields CDR1 MDHEN and CDR2 SYDVKM. CDR3 coding DNA: TGTGCCAGCAGGACCGGGAGGGCCGGGGCCATTCAGTACTTC. Translation gives CASRTGRAGAIQYF.

This chain uses TRBV30 with TRBJ2-1; 9 positions agree with TRBD2. This CDR3 contains 14 residues. Germline V CDR1 and CDR2: GTSNPN, SVGIG (reference sequence). J gave up 8 bases and V 0 bases, and 5 bases lay outside the gene matches. The CDR3 loop is CAWSVWGLADEQFF. The CDR3 nucleotides read TGTGCCTGGAGTGTATGGGGACTAGCCGATGAGCAGTTCTTC.

The chain has TRBV5-1 and TRBJ2-1, with 12 positions matching TRBD2. J was trimmed by 2 bases and V by 3 bases; bases with no gene match: 0. The CDR3 extends over 15 amino acids. Germline V gene lookup returns CDR1 SGHRS and CDR2 YFSETQ. The CDR3 nucleotides read TGCGCCAGCAGCTGGACTAGCGGGGCCTACAATGAGCAGTTCTTC. It encodes CASSWTSGAYNEQFF.

This CDR3 is CASSLAGTSGEEQFF. CDR3 bases: TGTGCCAGCAGCCTCGCCGGGACTAGCGGAGAAGAGCAGTTCTTC. The chain joins TRBV7-2 to TRBJ2-1, with 11 positions matching TRBD2. V lost 5 bases and J lost 10; bases outside the gene matches: 10. The CDR3 is 15 residues long. Germline CDR1 reads SGHTA; CDR2 reads FQGNSA.

The chain has TRBV7-3 and TRBJ2-2; tentatively, D is TRBD2 (6 bases). V was shortened by 9 bases and J by 3 bases, with 17 bases between the two germline ends. The CDR3 has 15 residues. Germline V gene sequence: CDR1 SGHTA, CDR2 FQGTGA. This CDR3 reads CARPIGIADTGELFF. CDR3 DNA: TGTGCCAGGCCGATCGGGATAGCGGACACCGGGGAGCTGTTTTTT. The variable domain in full, with the rest retrieved from reference TRBV7-3 and TRBJ2-2, is GAGVSQTPSNKVTEKGKYVELRCDPISGHTALYWYRQSLGQGPEFLIYFQGTGAADDSGLPNDRFFAVRPEGSVSTLKIQRTERGDSAVYLCARPIGIADTGELFFGEGSRLTVL.